This paragraph reports one T cell receptor beta chain. Germline lookup yields CDR1 LNHDA and CDR2 SQIVND (reference sequence). Trimming removed 5 bases from V and 1 base from J; junction bases left unmatched: 5. The CDR3 is made up of 17 amino acids. This sample was taken from a study of control samples from healthy donors and cancer patients. Sequencing was performed with immunoSEQ multiplex PCR; in TCRdb, only in-frame clones are kept and a portion is missing. In the table there are tens of thousands of clones, roughly 89% of which are singletons. V usage is TRBV19 and J usage is TRBJ2-5, with 15 nucleotides matching TRBD2. The TCR comes from a middle-aged man with colorectal cancer. The sequenced sample was PBMCs. CDR3 residues: CASSAGLAGGLQETQYF. The CDR3 DNA sequence: TGTGCCAGTAGTGCGGGACTAGCGGGAGGTCTCCAAGAGACCCAGTACTTC.